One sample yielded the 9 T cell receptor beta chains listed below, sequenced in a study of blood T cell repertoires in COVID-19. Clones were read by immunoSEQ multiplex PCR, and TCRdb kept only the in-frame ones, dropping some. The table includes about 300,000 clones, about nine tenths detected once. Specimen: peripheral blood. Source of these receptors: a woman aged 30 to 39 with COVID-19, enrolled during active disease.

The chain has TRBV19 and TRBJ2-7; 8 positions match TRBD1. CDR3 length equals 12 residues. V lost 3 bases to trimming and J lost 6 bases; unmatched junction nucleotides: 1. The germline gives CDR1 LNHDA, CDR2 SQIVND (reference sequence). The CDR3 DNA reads TGTGCCAGTAGTATGGGGACAGGCGAGCAGTACTTC. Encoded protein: CASSMGTGEQYF.

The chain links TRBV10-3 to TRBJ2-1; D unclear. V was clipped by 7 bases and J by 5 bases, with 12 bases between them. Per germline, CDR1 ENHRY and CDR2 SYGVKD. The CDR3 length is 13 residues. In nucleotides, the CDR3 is TGTGCCATCAACAATCTAGGTAACAATGAGCAGTTCTTC. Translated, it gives CAINNLGNNEQFF.

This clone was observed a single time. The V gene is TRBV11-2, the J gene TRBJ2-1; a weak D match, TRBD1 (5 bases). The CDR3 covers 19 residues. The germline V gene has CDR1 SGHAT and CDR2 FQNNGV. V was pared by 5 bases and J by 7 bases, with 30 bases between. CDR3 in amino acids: CASSRNNPGILTVGNEQFF. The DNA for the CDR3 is TGTGCCAGCAGCCGTAATAATCCAGGGATATTAACAGTCGGAAATGAGCAGTTCTTC.

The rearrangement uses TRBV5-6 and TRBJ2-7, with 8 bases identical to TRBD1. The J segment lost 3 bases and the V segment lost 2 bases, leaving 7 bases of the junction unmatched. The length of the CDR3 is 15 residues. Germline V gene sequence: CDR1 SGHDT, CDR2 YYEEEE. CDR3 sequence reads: CASSFPGQDFYEQYF. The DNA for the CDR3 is TGTGCCAGCAGCTTCCCGGGACAGGACTTCTACGAGCAGTACTTC.

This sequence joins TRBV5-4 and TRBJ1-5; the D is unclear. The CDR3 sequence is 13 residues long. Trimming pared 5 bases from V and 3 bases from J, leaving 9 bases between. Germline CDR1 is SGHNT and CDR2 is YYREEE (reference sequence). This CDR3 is CASSSGPNQPQHF. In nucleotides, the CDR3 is TGTGCCAGCAGTTCCGGTCCCAATCAGCCCCAGCATTTT.

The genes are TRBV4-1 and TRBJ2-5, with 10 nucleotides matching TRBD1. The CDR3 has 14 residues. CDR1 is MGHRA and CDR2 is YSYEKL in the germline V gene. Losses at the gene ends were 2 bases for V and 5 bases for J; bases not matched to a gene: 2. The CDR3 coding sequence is TGCGCCAGCAGCCAACGGACAGGGGGTGAGACCCAGTACTTC. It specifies CASSQRTGGETQYF.

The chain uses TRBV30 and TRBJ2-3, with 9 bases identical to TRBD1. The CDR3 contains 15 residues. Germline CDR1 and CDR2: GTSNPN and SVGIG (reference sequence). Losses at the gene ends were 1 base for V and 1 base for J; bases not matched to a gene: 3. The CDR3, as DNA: TGTGCCTGGAGTGGGACAGGGGTCCGCACAGATACGCAGTATTTT. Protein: CAWSGTGVRTDTQYF. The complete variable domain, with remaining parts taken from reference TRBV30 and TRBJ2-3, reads SQTIHQWPATLVQPVGSPLSLECTVEGTSNPNLYWYRQAAGRGLQLLFYSVGIGQISSEVPQNLSASRPQDRQFILSSKKLLLSDSGFYLCAWSGTGVRTDTQYFGPGTRLTVL.

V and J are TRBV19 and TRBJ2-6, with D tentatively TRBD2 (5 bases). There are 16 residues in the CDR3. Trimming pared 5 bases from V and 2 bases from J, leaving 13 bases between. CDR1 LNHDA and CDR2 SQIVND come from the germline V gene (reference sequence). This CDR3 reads CASSSWAGAGANVLTF. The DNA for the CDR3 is TGTGCCAGTAGTTCATGGGCGGGTGCTGGGGCCAACGTCCTGACTTTC.

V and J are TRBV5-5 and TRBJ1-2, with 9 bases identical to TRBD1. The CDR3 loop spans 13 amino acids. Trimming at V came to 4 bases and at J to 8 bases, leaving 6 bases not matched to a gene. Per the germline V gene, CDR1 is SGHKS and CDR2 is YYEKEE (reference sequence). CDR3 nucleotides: TGTGCCAGCAGCCCTCGGACAGGGGACGGCTACACCTTC. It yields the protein CASSPRTGDGYTF.